What follows are 2 T cell receptor beta chains derived from one specimen sequenced in a study of T cell responses to AZD1222 COVID-19 vaccine. Assay: immunoSEQ multiplex PCR; the TCRdb copy retains only in-frame clones and omits some. The sample lists some 180,000 clones, 85% to 95% seen once, with over 1% in the top ten. This specimen consisted of peripheral blood, obtained on day 0 of AZD1222 vaccination. The receptors were gathered from an adult in good health.

The chain is built from TRBV28 and TRBJ1-1, with D possibly matching TRBD1 (6 bases). The length of the CDR3 is 15 residues. V lost 4 bases to trimming and J lost 2 bases, with 14 bases between them. CDR1 is MDHEN and CDR2 is SYDVKM in the germline V gene. The CDR3 is CASSSTRGGNTEAFF. The CDR3 region has the DNA TGTGCCAGCAGTTCAACCCGGGGGGGCAACACTGAAGCTTTCTTT.

The rearrangement joins TRBV28 to TRBJ2-5, with 8 bases identical to TRBD2. The CDR3 has 15 amino acids. V lost 3 bases, J lost 4 bases, and 7 bases stayed unmatched. Germline lookup yields CDR1 MDHEN and CDR2 SYDVKM. In nucleotides, the CDR3 is TGTGCCAGCAGTTTGGTTAGCGGGGCACGAGAGACCCAGTACTTC. Its translation is CASSLVSGARETQYF.